Presented here are 4 T cell receptor beta chains from one specimen sequenced in a study of control samples from healthy donors and cancer patients. Here immunoSEQ multiplex PCR was the method, and the copy in TCRdb shows in-frame clones only, minus some. The table shows roughly 130,000 clones, with 70% to 90% occurring only once. The sample comprised blood. The origin of the receptors is a woman aged 25 to 39 in good health.

Concerning this clone itself: The same CDR3 arises from other DNA sequences in this sample as well. The V and J genes are TRBV18 and TRBJ2-7, with 10 bases lining up with TRBD1. This CDR3 comprises 15 residues. V shed 3 bases, J shed 0 bases, and the junction held 2 bases outside the gene matches. CDR1 is KGHSH and CDR2 is LQKENI in the germline V gene. The CDR3 sequence is CASSPGQGGSYEQYF. CDR3 in DNA: TGTGCCAGCTCACCTGGACAGGGGGGCTCCTACGAGCAGTACTTC.

The J gene is TRBJ1-2, the V gene TRBV18; D is perhaps TRBD1 (6 bases). Germline CDR1 is KGHSH and CDR2 is LQKENI. V lost 3 bases and J 0 bases, leaving 14 bases between the germline ends. The CDR3 is 16 residues long. The DNA of the CDR3 is TGTGCCAGCTCACCCGATACAGGGCCTGCTAACTATGGCTACACCTTC. Translating it yields CASSPDTGPANYGYTF.

In this sample, this clone turned up a few times. CDR3 amino acids: CASSLQGAVGQDTQYF. The CDR3 DNA sequence: TGCGCCAGCAGCTTGCAGGGGGCAGTGGGTCAAGATACGCAGTATTTT. J is TRBJ2-3 and V is TRBV5-1; 8 positions match TRBD1. The V gene's germline CDR1 is SGHRS and CDR2 YFSETQ. V shed 1 base, J shed 5 bases, and the junction held 9 bases outside the gene matches. The CDR3 spans 16 residues. Variable domain in full (rest from reference TRBV5-1 and TRBJ2-3): KAGVTQTPRYLIKTRGQQVTLSCSPISGHRSVSWYQQTPGQGLQFLFEYFSETQRNKGNFPGRFSGRQFSNSRSEMNVSTLELGDSALYLCASSLQGAVGQDTQYFGPGTRLTVL.

This clone was seen only a few times. V usage is TRBV2 and J usage is TRBJ1-1; 8 nucleotides line up with TRBD1. This CDR3 contains 13 residues. Germline CDR1 reads SNHLY; CDR2 reads FYNNEI. J lost 4 bases, V lost 10 bases, and 8 bases had no gene match. Written as DNA, the CDR3 is TGTGCCACTTCTAAAACAGGGGGCACTGAAGCTTTCTTT. This translates into CATSKTGGTEAFF.